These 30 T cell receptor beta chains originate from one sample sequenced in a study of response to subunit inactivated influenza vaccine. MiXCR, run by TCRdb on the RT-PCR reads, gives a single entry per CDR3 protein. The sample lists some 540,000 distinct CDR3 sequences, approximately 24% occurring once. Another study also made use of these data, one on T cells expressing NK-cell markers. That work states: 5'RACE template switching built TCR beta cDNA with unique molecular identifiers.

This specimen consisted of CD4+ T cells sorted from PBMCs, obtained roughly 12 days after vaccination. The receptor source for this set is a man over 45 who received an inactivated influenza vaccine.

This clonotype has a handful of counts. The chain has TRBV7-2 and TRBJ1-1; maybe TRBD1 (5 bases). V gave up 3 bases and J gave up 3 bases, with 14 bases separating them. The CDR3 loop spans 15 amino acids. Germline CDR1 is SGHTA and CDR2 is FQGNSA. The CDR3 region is CASSLEKGRDTEAFF. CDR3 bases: TGTGCCAGCAGCTTGGAGAAGGGACGGGACACTGAAGCTTTCTTT.

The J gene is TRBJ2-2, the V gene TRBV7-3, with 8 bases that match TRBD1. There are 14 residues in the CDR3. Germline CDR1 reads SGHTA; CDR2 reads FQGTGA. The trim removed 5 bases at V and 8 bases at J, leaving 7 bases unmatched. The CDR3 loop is CASSRGQGQGELFF. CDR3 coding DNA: TGTGCCAGCAGCAGAGGACAGGGTCAAGGGGAGCTGTTTTTT.

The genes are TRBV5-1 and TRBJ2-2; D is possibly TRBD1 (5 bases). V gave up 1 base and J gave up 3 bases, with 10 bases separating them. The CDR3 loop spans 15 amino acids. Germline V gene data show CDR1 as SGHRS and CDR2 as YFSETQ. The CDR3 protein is CASSLLGPDTGELFF. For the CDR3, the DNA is TGCGCCAGCAGCTTGTTGGGGCCCGACACCGGGGAGCTGTTTTTT.

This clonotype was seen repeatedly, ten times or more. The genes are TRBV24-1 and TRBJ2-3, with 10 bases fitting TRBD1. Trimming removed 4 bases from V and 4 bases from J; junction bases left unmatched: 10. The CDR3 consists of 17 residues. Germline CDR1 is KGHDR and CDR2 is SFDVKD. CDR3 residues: CATSDPGTGDRADTQYF. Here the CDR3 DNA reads TGTGCCACCAGTGACCCCGGGACAGGGGATCGGGCAGATACGCAGTATTTT.

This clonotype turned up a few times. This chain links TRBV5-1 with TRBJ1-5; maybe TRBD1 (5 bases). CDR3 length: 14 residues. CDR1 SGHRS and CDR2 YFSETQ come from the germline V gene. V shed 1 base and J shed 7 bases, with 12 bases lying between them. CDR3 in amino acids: CASSLQGTGQPQHF. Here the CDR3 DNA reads TGCGCCAGCAGCTTGCAGGGTACGGGACAGCCCCAGCATTTT.

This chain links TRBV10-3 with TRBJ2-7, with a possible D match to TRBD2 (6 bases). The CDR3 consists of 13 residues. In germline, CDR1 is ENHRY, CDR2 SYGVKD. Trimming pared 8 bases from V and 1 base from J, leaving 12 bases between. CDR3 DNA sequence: TGTGCCATCTCCGGGGCGGGGTCCTACGAGCAGTACTTC. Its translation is CAISGAGSYEQYF.

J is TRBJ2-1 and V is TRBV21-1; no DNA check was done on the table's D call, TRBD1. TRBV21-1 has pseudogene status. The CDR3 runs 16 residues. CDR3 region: CASSSRDREGTSEQFF. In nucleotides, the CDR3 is TGTGCCAGCAGCAGCCGGGACAGGGAGGGTACAAGTGAGCAGTTCTTC.

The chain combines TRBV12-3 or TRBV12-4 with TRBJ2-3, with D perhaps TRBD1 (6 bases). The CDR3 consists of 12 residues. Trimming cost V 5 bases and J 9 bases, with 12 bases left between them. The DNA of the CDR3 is TGTGCCAGCAGTCAATCCGGGACAACGCAGTATTTT. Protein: CASSQSGTTQYF.

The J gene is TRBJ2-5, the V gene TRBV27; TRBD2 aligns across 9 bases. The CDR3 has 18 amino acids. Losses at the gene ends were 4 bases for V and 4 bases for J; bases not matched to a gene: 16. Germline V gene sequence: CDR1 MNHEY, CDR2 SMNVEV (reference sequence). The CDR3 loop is CASSSWGGRARRVETQYF. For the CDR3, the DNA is TGTGCCAGCAGTTCTTGGGGCGGGAGGGCCAGACGTGTAGAGACCCAGTACTTC.

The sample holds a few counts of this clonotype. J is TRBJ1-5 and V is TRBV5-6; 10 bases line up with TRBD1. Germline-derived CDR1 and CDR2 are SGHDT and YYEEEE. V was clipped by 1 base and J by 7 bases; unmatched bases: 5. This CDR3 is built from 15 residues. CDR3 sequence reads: CASSLTGQGNQPQHF. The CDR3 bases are TGTGCCAGCAGCTTGACGGGACAGGGGAACCAGCCCCAGCATTTT.

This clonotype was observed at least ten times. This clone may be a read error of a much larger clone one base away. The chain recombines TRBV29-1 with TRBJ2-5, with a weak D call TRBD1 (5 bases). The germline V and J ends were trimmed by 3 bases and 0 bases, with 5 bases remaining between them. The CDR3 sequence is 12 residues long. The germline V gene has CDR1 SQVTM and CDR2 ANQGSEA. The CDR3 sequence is CSVDRDQETQYF. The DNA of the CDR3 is TGCAGCGTTGACAGGGACCAAGAGACCCAGTACTTC.

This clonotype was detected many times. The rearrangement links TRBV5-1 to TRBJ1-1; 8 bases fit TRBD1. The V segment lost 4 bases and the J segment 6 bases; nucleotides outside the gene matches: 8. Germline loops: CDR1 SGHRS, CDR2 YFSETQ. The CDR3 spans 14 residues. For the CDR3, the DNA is TGCGCCAGCAGCATAAATCCAGGGGGCTCTGAAGCTTTCTTT. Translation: CASSINPGGSEAFF.

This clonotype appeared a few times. CDR3 nucleotide sequence: TGTGCCTCCCCCGGGGCAGGGAACACCGGGGAGCTGTTTTTT. Translation gives CASPGAGNTGELFF. The chain links TRBV30 to TRBJ2-2; D could derive from TRBD1 or TRBD2 (5 bases each). The germline V gene encodes CDR1 GTSNPN and CDR2 SVGIG (reference sequence). The CDR3 length is 14 residues. Trimming shortened V by 7 bases and J by 1 base, and 13 bases separated the two germline ends. The full variable domain, completed using reference TRBV30 and TRBJ2-2, is SQTIHQWPATLVQPVGSPLSLECTVEGTSNPNLYWYRQAAGRGLQLLFYSVGIGQISSEVPQNLSASRPQDRQFILSSKKLLLSDSGFYLCASPGAGNTGELFFGEGSRLTVL.

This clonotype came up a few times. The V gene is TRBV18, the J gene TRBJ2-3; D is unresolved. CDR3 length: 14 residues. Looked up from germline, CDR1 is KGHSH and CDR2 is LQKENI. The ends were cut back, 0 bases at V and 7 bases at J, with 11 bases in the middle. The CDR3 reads CASSPPSVPNTQYF. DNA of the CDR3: TGTGCCAGCTCACCACCGTCGGTTCCGAATACGCAGTATTTT.

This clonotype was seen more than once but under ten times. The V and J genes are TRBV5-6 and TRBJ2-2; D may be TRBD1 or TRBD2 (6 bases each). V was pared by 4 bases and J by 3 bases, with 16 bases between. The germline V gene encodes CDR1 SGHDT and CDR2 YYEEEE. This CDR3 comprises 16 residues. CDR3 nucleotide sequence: TGTGCCAGCAGCCTTCAGACAGGAGGGGACACCGGGGAGCTGTTTTTT. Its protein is CASSLQTGGDTGELFF.

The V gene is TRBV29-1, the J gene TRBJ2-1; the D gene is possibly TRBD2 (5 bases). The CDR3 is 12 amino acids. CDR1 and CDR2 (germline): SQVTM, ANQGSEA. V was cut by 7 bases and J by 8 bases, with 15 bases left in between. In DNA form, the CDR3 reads TGCAGCGCCGGTACGGGGAACCATGAGCAGTTCTTC. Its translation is CSAGTGNHEQFF.

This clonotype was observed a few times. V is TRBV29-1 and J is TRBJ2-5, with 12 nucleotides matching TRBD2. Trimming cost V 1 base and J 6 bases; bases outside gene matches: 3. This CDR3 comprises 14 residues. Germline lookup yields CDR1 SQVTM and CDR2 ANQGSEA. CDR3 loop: CSVEGTSGTKTQYF. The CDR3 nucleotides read TGCAGCGTTGAAGGGACTAGCGGGACCAAGACCCAGTACTTC.

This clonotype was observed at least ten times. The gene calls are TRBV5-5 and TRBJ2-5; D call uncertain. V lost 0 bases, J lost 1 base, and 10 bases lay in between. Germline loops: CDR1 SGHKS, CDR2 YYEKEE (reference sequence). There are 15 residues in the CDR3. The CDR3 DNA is TGTGCCAGCAGCTTGGCCCCAGTCCTCCAAGAGACCCAGTACTTC. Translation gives CASSLAPVLQETQYF.

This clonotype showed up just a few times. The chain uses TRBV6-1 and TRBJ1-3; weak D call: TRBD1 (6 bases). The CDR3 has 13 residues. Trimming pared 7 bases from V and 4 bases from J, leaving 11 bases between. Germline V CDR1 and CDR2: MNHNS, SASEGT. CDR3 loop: CASKQDSGNTIYF. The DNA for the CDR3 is TGTGCCAGCAAGCAGGACAGCGGAAACACCATATATTTT.

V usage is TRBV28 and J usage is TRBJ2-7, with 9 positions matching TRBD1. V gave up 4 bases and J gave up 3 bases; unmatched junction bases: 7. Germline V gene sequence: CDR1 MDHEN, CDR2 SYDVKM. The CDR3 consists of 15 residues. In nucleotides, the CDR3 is TGTGCCAGCAGTTCCGCCGGGACAGGGATCTACGAGCAGTACTTC. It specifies CASSSAGTGIYEQYF.

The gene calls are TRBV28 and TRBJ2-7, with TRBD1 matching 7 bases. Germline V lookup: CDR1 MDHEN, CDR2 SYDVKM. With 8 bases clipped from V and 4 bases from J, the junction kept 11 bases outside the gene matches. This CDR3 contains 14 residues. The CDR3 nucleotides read TGTGCCAGCGCCTCTCAAGGGGGCGTATACGAGCAGTACTTC. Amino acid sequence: CASASQGGVYEQYF.

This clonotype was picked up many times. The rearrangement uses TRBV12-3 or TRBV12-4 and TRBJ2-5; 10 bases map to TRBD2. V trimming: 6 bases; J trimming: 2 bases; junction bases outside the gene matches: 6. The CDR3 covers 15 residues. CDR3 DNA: TGTGCCAGCAGCCCGGGACTAGCGAATCAAGAGACCCAGTACTTC. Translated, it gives CASSPGLANQETQYF.

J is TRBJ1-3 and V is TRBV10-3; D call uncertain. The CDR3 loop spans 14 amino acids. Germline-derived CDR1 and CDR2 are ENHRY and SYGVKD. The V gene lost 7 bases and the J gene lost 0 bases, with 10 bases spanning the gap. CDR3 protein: CAITGSSSGNTIYF. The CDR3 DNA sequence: TGTGCCATCACGGGGTCATCCTCTGGAAACACCATATATTTT.

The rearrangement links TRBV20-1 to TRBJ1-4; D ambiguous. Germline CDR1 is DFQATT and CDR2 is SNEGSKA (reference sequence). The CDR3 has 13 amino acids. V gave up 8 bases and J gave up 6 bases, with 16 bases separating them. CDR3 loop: CSFRKGSDEKLFF. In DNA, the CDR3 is TGCAGTTTTAGAAAGGGCAGCGATGAAAAACTGTTTTTT.

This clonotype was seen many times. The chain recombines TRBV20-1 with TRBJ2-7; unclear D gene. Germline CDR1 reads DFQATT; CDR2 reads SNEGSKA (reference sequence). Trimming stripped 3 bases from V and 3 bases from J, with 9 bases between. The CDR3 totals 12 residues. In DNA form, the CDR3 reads TGCAGTGCTAGTGCCAGTAGCTACGAGCAGTACTTC. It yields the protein CSASASSYEQYF.

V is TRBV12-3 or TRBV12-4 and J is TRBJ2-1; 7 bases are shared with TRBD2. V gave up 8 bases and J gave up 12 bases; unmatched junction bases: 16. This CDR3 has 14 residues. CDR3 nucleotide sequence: TGTGCCAGCTCTGGGGGGGGACGGTCTTCGTGGCAGTTCTTC. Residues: CASSGGGRSSWQFF.

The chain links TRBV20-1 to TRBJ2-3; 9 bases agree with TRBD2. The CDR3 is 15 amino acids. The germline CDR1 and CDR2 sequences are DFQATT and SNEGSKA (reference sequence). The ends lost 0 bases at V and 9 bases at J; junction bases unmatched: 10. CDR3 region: CSARDGAGGQQTQYF. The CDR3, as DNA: TGCAGTGCTAGAGATGGAGCGGGAGGCCAGCAAACGCAGTATTTT.

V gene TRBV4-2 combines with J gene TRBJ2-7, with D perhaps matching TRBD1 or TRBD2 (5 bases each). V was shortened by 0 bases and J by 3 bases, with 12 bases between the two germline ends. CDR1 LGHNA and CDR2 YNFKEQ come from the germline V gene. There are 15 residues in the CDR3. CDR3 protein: CASSQDRDASYEQYF. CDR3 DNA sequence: TGTGCCAGCAGCCAAGACCGGGACGCCAGCTACGAGCAGTACTTC.

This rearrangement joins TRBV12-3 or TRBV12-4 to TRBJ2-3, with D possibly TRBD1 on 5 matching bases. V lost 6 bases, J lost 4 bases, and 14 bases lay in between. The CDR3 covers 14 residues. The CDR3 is CASSPSQGPDTQYF. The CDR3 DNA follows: TGTGCCAGCAGCCCGTCCCAGGGCCCAGATACGCAGTATTTT.

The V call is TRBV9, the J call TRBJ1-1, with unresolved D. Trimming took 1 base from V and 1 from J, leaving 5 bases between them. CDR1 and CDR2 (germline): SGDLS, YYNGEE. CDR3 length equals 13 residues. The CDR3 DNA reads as TGTGCCAGCAGCGTACACGGGAACACTGAAGCTTTCTTT. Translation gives CASSVHGNTEAFF.